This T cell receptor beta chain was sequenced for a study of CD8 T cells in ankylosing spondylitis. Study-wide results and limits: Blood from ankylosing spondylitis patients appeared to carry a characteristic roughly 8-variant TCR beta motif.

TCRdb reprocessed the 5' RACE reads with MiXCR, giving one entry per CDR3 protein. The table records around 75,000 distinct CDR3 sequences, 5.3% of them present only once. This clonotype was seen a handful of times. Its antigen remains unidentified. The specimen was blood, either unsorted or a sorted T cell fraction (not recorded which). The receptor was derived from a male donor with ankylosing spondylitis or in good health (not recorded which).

CDR3 sequence (DNA): TGCGCCAGCAGCCAAGATGACAGCACAGATACGCAGTATTTT. Protein product: CASSQDDSTDTQYF. The chain is built from TRBV4-1 and TRBJ2-3; D not certain. This CDR3 has 14 residues. Trimming took off 0 bases at V and 0 bases at J, with 4 bases between the two ends. CDR1 is MGHRA, CDR2 YSYEKL, per germline.